The source of this T cell receptor (beta chain) is a study of cytomegalovirus exposure and HLA in healthy donors. Study results and caveats: Later analysis identified 16,000 or so TCR beta sequences associated with HLA alleles, using a false discovery rate threshold of 0.05. A later analysis revealed that TCR association rates differed between HLA loci, peaking at DRB1 and bottoming out at HLA-C. Reports indicated that the classifier achieved high specificity and sensitivity in diagnosing cytomegalovirus status.

Comment on this clone: Antigen: not known.

The PCR employed 60 Vbeta primers together with 13 Jbeta primers. The data were produced by immunoSEQ multiplex PCR, yet TCRdb's version contains in-frame clones alone and is incomplete. The sample yields 150,000 to 200,000 clones, 75% to 90% seen once. Participants comprised healthy donors of bone marrow. After removal of 4 bases from V and 3 bases from J, the junction contained 7 bases not matched to a gene. The CDR3 is 16 residues long. CDR1 and CDR2 (germline): SGHRS, YFSETQ. The V call is TRBV5-1, the J call TRBJ2-7, with TRBD2 identical over 13 bases. The sample comprised PBMCs. The sequence was obtained from a boy aged 2 to 10 in good health and CMV-seronegative. Here the CDR3 DNA reads TGCGCCAGCAGCACCGGACTAGCGGGGGTAGGCTACGAGCAGTACTTC. Amino acids: CASSTGLAGVGYEQYF. Full variable domain (missing parts from reference TRBV5-1 and TRBJ2-7): KAGVTQTPRYLIKTRGQQVTLSCSPISGHRSVSWYQQTPGQGLQFLFEYFSETQRNKGNFPGRFSGRQFSNSRSEMNVSTLELGDSALYLCASSTGLAGVGYEQYFGPGTRLTVT.